These 11 T cell receptor beta chains share one sample of origin, sequenced in a study of graft-versus-host responses after intestinal transplantation. TCRdb keeps only in-frame clones here, not all; method: immunoSEQ multiplex PCR. This sample yields over 80,000 clones, of which around 90% are seen a single time; about 0.44% belongs to the top ten. Their antigen targets remain unknown. Here the sequenced sample was unstimulated CD8+ T cells sorted from spleen or lymph node cells, taken before transplant. The receptor set was obtained from a human donor who was the organ donor for an intestinal transplant.

The V gene is TRBV28, the J gene TRBJ2-1, with D unclear. Trimming pared 7 bases from V and 4 bases from J, leaving 17 bases between. The germline gives CDR1 MDHEN, CDR2 SYDVKM. The CDR3 runs to 15 residues. CDR3 DNA: TGTGCCAGCACCTACCGCAGATCTAGGTACAATGAGCAGTTCTTC. It specifies CASTYRRSRYNEQFF.

V is TRBV21-1 and J is TRBJ1-1; the D segment call TRBD1 is taken from the table without a DNA check. TRBV21-1 is a pseudogene. The CDR3 consists of 17 residues. CDR3 in DNA: TGTGCCAGCAGCAAACCTGGAGCCCGACAGGGGGAGACTGAAGCTTTCTTT. As protein: CASSKPGARQGETEAFF.

V and J are TRBV10-1 and TRBJ1-5; TRBD1 might be the D (5 bases). Germline-derived CDR1 and CDR2 are WNHNN and SYGVQD (reference sequence). The germline V and J ends were trimmed by 4 bases and 0 bases, with 28 bases remaining between them. This CDR3 has 21 amino acids. CDR3 DNA sequence: TGCGCCAGCAGTGTTCCACATAGATGGACATTTGGAGTCTTTAGCAATCAGCCCCAGCATTTT. This translates into CASSVPHRWTFGVFSNQPQHF.

The chain is built from TRBV9 and TRBJ2-3; 8 nucleotides line up with TRBD2. The junction had 9 bases not matched to a gene; V was cut back by 0 bases and J by 0 bases. CDR3 length: 18 residues. The germline CDR1 and CDR2 sequences are SGDLS and YYNGEE. CDR3 residues: CASSVAGGRVYSTDTQYF. CDR3 sequence (DNA): TGTGCCAGCAGCGTAGCGGGGGGGAGAGTTTATAGCACAGATACGCAGTATTTT.

The chain is built from TRBV7-9 and TRBJ2-6, with D possibly matching TRBD2 (6 bases). Between the trimmed V and J ends, which lost 7 bases and 4 bases, there was a span of 17 bases. CDR1 is SEHNR, CDR2 FQNEAQ, per germline (reference sequence). This CDR3 is 16 amino acids long. This CDR3 reads CASILSGVAGANVLTF. The DNA of the CDR3 is TGTGCCAGCATTCTATCGGGGGTTGCCGGGGCCAACGTCCTGACTTTC.

This sequence joins TRBV13 and TRBJ2-7; 8 nucleotides match TRBD2. CDR1 and CDR2 (germline): PRHDT, FYEKMQ (reference sequence). The CDR3 has 14 amino acids. With 5 bases clipped from V and 2 bases from J, the junction kept 5 bases outside the gene matches. The CDR3 loop reads CASSPRAGAYEQYF. CDR3 coding DNA: TGTGCCAGCAGCCCGAGAGCGGGGGCCTACGAGCAGTACTTC.

This rearrangement joins TRBV27 to TRBJ2-3; D uncertain. This CDR3 is built from 14 residues. Germline CDR1 and CDR2: MNHEY and SMNVEV (reference sequence). V dropped 4 bases and J dropped 2 bases, with 10 bases sitting between them. CDR3 protein: CASSSQYVTDTQYF. Written as DNA, the CDR3 is TGTGCCAGCAGTTCCCAGTACGTCACAGATACGCAGTATTTT.

This chain uses TRBV5-1 with TRBJ2-1; a weak D match, TRBD2 (6 bases). Germline values: CDR1 SGHRS, CDR2 YFSETQ. V shed 2 bases and J shed 6 bases, with 12 bases lying between them. CDR3 length equals 14 residues. The CDR3 region has the DNA TGCGCCAGCAGCTTCTGGGGGGTGCTCAATGAGCAGTTCTTC. Translated, it gives CASSFWGVLNEQFF.

The rearrangement uses TRBV18 and TRBJ1-5; 8 bases line up with TRBD1. V shed 2 bases and J 3 bases; nucleotides not matched to a gene: 6. Looked up from germline, CDR1 is KGHSH and CDR2 is LQKENI. The CDR3 is made up of 16 amino acids. The DNA for the CDR3 is TGTGCCAGCTCACCAGCGCCGGGACAGGTCAATCAGCCCCAGCATTTT. Translating it yields CASSPAPGQVNQPQHF.

The chain combines TRBV4-3 with TRBJ1-4, with 7 bases lining up with TRBD1. V was clipped by 2 bases and J by 3 bases; unmatched bases: 12. CDR1 and CDR2 (germline): LGHNA, YSLEER. CDR3 length: 18 amino acids. In DNA form, the CDR3 reads TGCGCCAGCAGCCAATGGCAGGGGGTTAGGGGTCCTAATGAAAAACTGTTTTTT. Translation gives CASSQWQGVRGPNEKLFF.

The J gene is TRBJ2-7, the V gene TRBV11-1; unclear D gene. Trimming removed 2 bases at V and 0 bases at J, with 11 bases between. Germline CDR1 reads SGHAT; CDR2 reads FQDESV (reference sequence). The CDR3 spans 15 residues. In DNA form, the CDR3 reads TGTGCCAGCAGCTTACGCCCAGAGGTCTCCTACGAGCAGTACTTC. Its translation is CASSLRPEVSYEQYF.